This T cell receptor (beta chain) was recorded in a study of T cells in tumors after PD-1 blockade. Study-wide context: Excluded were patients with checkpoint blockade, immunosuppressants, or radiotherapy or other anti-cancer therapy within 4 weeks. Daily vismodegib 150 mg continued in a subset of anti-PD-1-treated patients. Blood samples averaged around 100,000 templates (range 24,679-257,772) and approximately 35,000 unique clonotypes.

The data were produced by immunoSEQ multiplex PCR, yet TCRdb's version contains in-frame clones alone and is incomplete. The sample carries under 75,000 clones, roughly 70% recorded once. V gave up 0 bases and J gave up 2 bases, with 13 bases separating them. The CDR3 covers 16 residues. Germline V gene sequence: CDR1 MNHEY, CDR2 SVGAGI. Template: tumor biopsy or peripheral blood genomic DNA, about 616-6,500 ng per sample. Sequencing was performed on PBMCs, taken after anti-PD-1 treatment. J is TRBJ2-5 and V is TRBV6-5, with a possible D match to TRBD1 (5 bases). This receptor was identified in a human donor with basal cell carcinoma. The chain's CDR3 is CASSYSTPKGQETQYF. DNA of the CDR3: TGTGCCAGCAGTTACTCGACGCCTAAGGGGCAAGAGACCCAGTACTTC.